The clone carrying this TCR beta chain was counted between two and nine times. Its antigen is still unknown. This record comes from a study of cytomegalovirus exposure and HLA in healthy donors. Study-level background: Early released data comprised tens of millions of unique TCRs from HLA-typed donors. Study-level findings and limits: It was reported in a later analysis that an Asian-associated ancestry cluster showed fewer N-insertions than the approximately 670-donor mean.

The germline V gene has CDR1 LNHDA and CDR2 SQIVND (reference sequence). Trimming cost V 6 bases and J 2 bases, with 10 bases left between them. The CDR3 runs to 13 residues. The PCR ran on 60 Vbeta and 13 Jbeta primers. Some clones are missing from TCRdb's copy, which holds only in-frame ones; the method was immunoSEQ multiplex PCR. The data contain under 95,000 clones, 7.5% to 8.5% of them singletons. The clonotype was recovered from a man in his fifties or sixties in good health and CMV-seronegative. Sample: PBMCs. The chain joins TRBV19 to TRBJ2-5; D is uncertain. CDR3 in amino acids: CASSPTVQETQYF. The CDR3 nucleotides are TGTGCCAGTAGCCCTACAGTACAAGAGACCCAGTACTTC.